The sequence of this TCR beta chain was determined in a study of blood T cell repertoires in COVID-19. Study-level background: Material from acute and convalescent COVID-19 was sourced from the United States, Italy and Spain. Nucleic acid was either cDNA or gDNA, and it came from T cells, B-cell-depleted T cells, or PBMCs.

The table came from immunoSEQ multiplex PCR; TCRdb's copy has only in-frame clones and leaves some out. Here the sample spans under 200,000 clones, 89% being singletons. Enrolled through a virtual design, the participants were between 18 and 89 years of age and came from some 26 US areas. Participant-given clinical history determined each cohort assignment. CDR3 length equals 17 residues. J was trimmed by 3 bases and V by 2 bases; bases with no gene match: 6. From germline, CDR1 is SGHDN and CDR2 FVKESK. This clone has just a few counts. The genes are TRBV14 and TRBJ2-4; 11 bases align to TRBD2. The receptor's source is a woman under 30 who had recovered from COVID-19. What was sequenced was PBMCs or T cells enriched from blood (not recorded which). For the CDR3, the DNA is TGTGCCAGCAGCCAAAGATCCCTAGCGGGAGGCAAAAACATTCAGTACTTC. The encoded protein is CASSQRSLAGGKNIQYF.